The sequence of this T cell receptor (beta chain) was determined in a study of PD-1 blockade in mismatch repair-deficient tumors. Study-level information: Patients had fewer than 15 mismatch repair-deficient cancer types and were previously treated and progressing. Study outcomes and limitations: Rapid post-treatment expansion, then contraction, generally preceding radiologic response, marked tumor-resident clones.

For this clone: The antigen is not known.

The CDR3 is 16 residues long. Germline loops: CDR1 MNHEY, CDR2 SMNVEV (reference sequence). Unmatched junction bases numbered 10, after V lost 6 bases and J lost 2 bases. Sequenced by immunoSEQ multiplex PCR; TCRdb stores in-frame clones only, minus some. The sample includes 120,000 or so clones, roughly nine tenths seen only once; the top ten take roughly 14%. Sequenced material: peripheral blood, taken 44 weeks after starting pembrolizumab. V is TRBV27 and J is TRBJ2-4, with TRBD1 matching 7 bases. This TCR derives from an adult with mismatch repair-deficient cancer. The chain's CDR3 is CASRPLGTETKNIQYF. In DNA form, the CDR3 reads TGTGCCAGCAGACCCCTCGGGACAGAGACCAAAAACATTCAGTACTTC.